This entry features one T cell receptor beta chain sequence. This clone has a single count. What this receptor recognizes is not known. No per-base quality is available; no much larger clone lies one base away. The data stem from a study of blood T cell repertoires in COVID-19 (TCRdb year 2020). In terms of the full investigation: The collaborator samples originated in the United States, Italy and Spain and spanned the acute and convalescent phases of COVID-19. Samples came from the ongoing ImmuneRACE study (first 160 participants) plus 1,254 subjects from 6 global collaborators. Where available, HLA class I and class II types were obtained from metadata supplied by the sample provider rather than from assay-based typing. The prospective study material was composed of cDNA or gDNA derived from T cells, B-cell-depleted T cells, or PBMCs. The repertoires were made available in a free public database intended to serve as a resource for research on the immune response to SARS-CoV-2. Nearly every sample came with metadata listing a de-identified subject ID, COVID-19 status, age in years and sex. Deeply sampled blood TCRbeta repertoires from subjects exposed to, actively infected with, or recovered from COVID-19 were included in the dataset.

Collaborating institutions collected whole blood in K2EDTA tubes following their own protocols. For TCRbeta analysis, collaborators shipped samples in one of three forms: frozen whole blood, isolated PBMCs, or DNA extracted from either of those sample types. Points the paper makes about the study in general: The quantity of clinical and demographic metadata differed by source and by participant and was supplied without curation.

TCRbeta CDR3 regions were amplified from genomic DNA using the immunoSEQ Assay, a bias-controlled multiplex PCR. The published analysis was carried out like this. Nucleated cell counts per sample were estimated from amplification of reference gene primers within the assay. To quantify the absolute abundance of each unique TCRbeta CDR3 rearrangement, sequence reads were collapsed and filtered. For each sample, productive Simpson clonality was calculated as the square root of Simpson's diversity index across productive rearrangements. In its TCRdb copy, this immuneACCESS table keeps in-frame sequences only and misses some clones. Where compared with another copy, unresolved V genes explain less than half of these, and the others have no known cause. For V, J and clone size, that table is used; D and trimming come from the DNA. The sample table records approximately 80,000 clones; under 80% of these occur just once. Together, the top ten hold roughly 15% of the sample.

The CDR3 spans 16 residues, from the cysteine through the phenylalanine. The DNA shown is the 48-base CDR3, in frame from base 1. The germline V gene (reference sequence) specifies SEHNR as CDR1 and FQNEAQ as CDR2. V is trimmed back by 6 bases and J by 8 bases, and the junction contains 11 bases that no gene match accounts for. Specimen: peripheral blood. This sequence was found in a human donor in a cohort sampled during active COVID-19. The chain joins TRBV7-9 to TRBJ2-1, with TRBD2 identical over 12 junction bases. The DNA reads TGTGCCAGCAGGCCCCGACTAGCGGGAGACGGCGATGAGCAGTTCTTC. Its protein reads: CASRPRLAGDGDEQFF.